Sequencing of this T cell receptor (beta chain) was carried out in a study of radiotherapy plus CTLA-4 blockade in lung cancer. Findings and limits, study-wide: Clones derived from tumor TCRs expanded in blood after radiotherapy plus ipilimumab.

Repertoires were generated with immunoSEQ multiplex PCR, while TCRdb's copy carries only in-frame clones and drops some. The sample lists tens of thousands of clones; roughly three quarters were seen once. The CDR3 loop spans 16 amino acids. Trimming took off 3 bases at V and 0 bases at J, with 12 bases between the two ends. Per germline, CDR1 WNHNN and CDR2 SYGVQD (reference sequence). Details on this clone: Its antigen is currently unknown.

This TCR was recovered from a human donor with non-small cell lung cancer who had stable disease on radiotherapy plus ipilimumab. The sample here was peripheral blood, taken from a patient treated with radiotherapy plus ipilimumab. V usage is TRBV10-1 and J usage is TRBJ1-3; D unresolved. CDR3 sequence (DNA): TGCGCCAGCAGTGACATCGGGTATTTCTCTGGAAACACCATATATTTT. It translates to CASSDIGYFSGNTIYF.